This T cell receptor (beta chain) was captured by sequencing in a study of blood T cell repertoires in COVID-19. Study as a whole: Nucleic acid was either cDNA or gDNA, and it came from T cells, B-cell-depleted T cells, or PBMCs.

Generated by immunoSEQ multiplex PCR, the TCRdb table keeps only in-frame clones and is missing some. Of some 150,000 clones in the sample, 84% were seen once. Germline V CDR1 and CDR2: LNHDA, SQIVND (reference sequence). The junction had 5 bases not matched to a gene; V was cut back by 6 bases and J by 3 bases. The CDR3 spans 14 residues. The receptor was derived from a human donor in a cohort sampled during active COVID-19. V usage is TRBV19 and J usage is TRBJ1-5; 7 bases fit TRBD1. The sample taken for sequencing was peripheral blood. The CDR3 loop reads CASRPGTVNQPQHF. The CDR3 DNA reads TGTGCCAGTAGGCCCGGGACAGTCAATCAGCCCCAGCATTTT.